Following are 10 T cell receptor beta chains from one sample sequenced in a study of cytomegalovirus exposure and HLA in healthy donors. PCR employed 60 Vbeta and 13 Jbeta primers. Clones were read by immunoSEQ multiplex PCR, and TCRdb kept only the in-frame ones, dropping some. The sample carries approximately 140,000 clones, roughly 88% recorded once. What was sequenced was PBMCs. All receptors come from a boy aged 5-17 years in good health and CMV-seronegative.

This rearrangement joins TRBV21-1 to TRBJ1-4; TRBD1, the table's D call, was not compared with the DNA. TRBV21-1 is described as a pseudogene. This CDR3 is 15 amino acids long. The CDR3 sequence is CASSKQYRVNEKLFF. CDR3 sequence (DNA): TGTGCCAGCAGCAAACAGTACAGGGTGAATGAAAAACTGTTTTTT.

This clone was observed a handful of times. This chain connects TRBV7-2 to TRBJ1-5, with D unclear. This CDR3 is 15 amino acids long. Germline assignment: CDR1 SGHTA and CDR2 FQGNSA. V lost 2 bases and J 2 bases, leaving 10 bases between the germline ends. The CDR3, as DNA: TGTGCCAGCAGCTTAAGAGCTCAGGGCAATCAGCCCCAGCATTTT. Translating gives CASSLRAQGNQPQHF.

This clone has only one observation. V gene TRBV9 combines with J gene TRBJ2-7; D is uncertain. The CDR3 runs 14 residues. CDR1 is SGDLS, CDR2 YYNGEE, per germline. The V end lost 0 bases, the J end lost 2 bases, and 9 bases lay between the germline ends. The CDR3 region is CASSVGSGTYEQYF. The CDR3 DNA reads as TGTGCCAGCAGCGTAGGATCAGGAACCTACGAGCAGTACTTC.

This clone was counted once. The chain couples TRBV6-1 to TRBJ1-1, with 8 bases lining up with TRBD1. J lost 4 bases, V lost 6 bases, and 4 bases had no gene match. In germline, CDR1 is MNHNS, CDR2 SASEGT. The CDR3 extends over 13 amino acids. CDR3 in amino acids: CASSRQGTTEAFF. The CDR3 region has the DNA TGTGCCAGCAGCAGACAGGGGACCACTGAAGCTTTCTTT.

This chain links TRBV5-4 with TRBJ2-1; D is perhaps TRBD2 (6 bases). CDR1 and CDR2 (germline): SGHNT, YYREEE (reference sequence). This CDR3 contains 15 residues. V was clipped by 4 bases and J by 4 bases, with 15 bases between them. The CDR3 nucleotides are TGTGCCAGCAGCCCCGGACTAAGCGTTTACAATGAGCAGTTCTTC. Translating gives CASSPGLSVYNEQFF.

This clone was counted once. V is TRBV6-1 and J is TRBJ2-7; 7 positions agree with TRBD2. The CDR3 has 15 residues. Germline V CDR1 and CDR2: MNHNS, SASEGT. V was pared by 3 bases and J by 7 bases, with 12 bases of the junction left unmatched. The CDR3 is CASSEGAGRPREQYF. CDR3 in DNA: TGTGCCAGCAGTGAGGGAGCGGGGCGCCCCCGGGAGCAGTACTTC.

Concerning this clone: At one boundary the junction diverges from the germline segment, which might be a read error. The chain links TRBV6-5 to TRBJ1-2; tentatively, D is TRBD1 (6 bases). From germline, CDR1 is MNHEY and CDR2 SVGAGI. The CDR3 is made up of 12 amino acids. The CDR3 sequence: CATSGGLDGYPF. The CDR3 nucleotides read TGTGCCACCTCGGGGGGGCTGGATGGCTACCCCTTC.

The rearrangement uses TRBV9 and TRBJ1-2; a possible D gene is TRBD1 (6 bases). The CDR3 sequence is 13 residues long. Germline CDR1 SGDLS, CDR2 YYNGEE. Trimming shortened V by 3 bases and J by 5 bases, and 11 bases separated the two germline ends. The CDR3 region is CASSGWTEYGYTF. Written as DNA, the CDR3 is TGTGCCAGCAGCGGCTGGACAGAGTATGGCTACACCTTC.

The chain uses TRBV10-3 and TRBJ2-1, with TRBD2 matching over 13 bases. This CDR3 comprises 18 residues. Germline assignment: CDR1 ENHRY and CDR2 SYGVKD. V dropped 0 bases and J dropped 4; count of bases not matched to a gene: 6. CDR3 region: CAISESEPGLAGYNEQFF. CDR3 DNA sequence: TGTGCCATCAGTGAGTCGGAACCGGGACTAGCGGGGTACAATGAGCAGTTCTTC.

The gene calls are TRBV7-2 and TRBJ2-1, with 9 nucleotides matching TRBD1. The CDR3 sequence is 15 residues long. From germline, CDR1 is SGHTA and CDR2 FQGNSA. J lost 9 bases, V lost 1 base, and 7 bases had no gene match. The CDR3 nucleotides are TGTGCCAGCAGCTTAGAAATAGGACAGGGGCTTGAGCAGTTCTTC. Protein product: CASSLEIGQGLEQFF. The entire variable domain, with the rest obtained from reference TRBV7-2 and TRBJ2-1, is as follows: GAGVSQSPSNKVTEKGKDVELRCDPISGHTALYWYRQSLGQGLEFLIYFQGNSAPDKSGLPSDRFSAERTGGSVSTLTIQRTQQEDSAVYLCASSLEIGQGLEQFFGPGTRLTVL.